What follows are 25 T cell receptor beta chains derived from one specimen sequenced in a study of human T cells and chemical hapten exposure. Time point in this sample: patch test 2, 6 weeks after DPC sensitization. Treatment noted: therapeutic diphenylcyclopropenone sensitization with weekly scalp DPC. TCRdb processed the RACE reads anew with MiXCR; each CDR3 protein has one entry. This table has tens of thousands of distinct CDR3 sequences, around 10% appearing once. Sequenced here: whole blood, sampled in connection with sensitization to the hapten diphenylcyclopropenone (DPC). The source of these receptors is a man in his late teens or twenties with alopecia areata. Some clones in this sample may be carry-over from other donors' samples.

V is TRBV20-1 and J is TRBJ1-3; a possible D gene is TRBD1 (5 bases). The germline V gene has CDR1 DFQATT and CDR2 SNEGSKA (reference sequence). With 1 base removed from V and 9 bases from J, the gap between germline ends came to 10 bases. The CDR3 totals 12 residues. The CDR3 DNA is TGCAGTGCTAGAGTTGGGGGATCCACCATATATTTT. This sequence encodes CSARVGGSTIYF.

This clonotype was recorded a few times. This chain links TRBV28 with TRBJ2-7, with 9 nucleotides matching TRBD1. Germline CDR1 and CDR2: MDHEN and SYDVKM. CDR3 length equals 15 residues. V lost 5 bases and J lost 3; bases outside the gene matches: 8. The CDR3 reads CASSPGTGNLYEQYV. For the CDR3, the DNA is TGTGCCAGCAGTCCAGGGACAGGGAATCTCTACGAGCAGTACGTC.

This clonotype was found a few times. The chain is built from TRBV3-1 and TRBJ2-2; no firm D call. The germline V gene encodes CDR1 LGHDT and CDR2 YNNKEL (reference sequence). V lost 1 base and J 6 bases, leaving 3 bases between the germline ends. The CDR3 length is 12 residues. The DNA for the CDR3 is TGTGCCAGCAGCCAAGCGTCCGGGGAGCTGTTTTTT. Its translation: CASSQASGELFF.

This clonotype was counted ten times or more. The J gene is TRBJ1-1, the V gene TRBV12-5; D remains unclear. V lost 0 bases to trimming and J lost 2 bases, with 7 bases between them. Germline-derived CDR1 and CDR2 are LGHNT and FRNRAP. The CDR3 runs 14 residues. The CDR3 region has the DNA TGTGCTAGTGGTTTGGTAATCCGTAACACTGAAGCTTTCTTT. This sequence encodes CASGLVIRNTEAFF.

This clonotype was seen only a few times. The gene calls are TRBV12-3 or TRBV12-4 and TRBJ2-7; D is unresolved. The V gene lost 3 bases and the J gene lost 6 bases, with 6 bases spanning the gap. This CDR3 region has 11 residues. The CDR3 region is CASSFGVEQYV. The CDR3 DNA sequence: TGTGCCAGCAGTTTTGGGGTCGAGCAGTACGTC.

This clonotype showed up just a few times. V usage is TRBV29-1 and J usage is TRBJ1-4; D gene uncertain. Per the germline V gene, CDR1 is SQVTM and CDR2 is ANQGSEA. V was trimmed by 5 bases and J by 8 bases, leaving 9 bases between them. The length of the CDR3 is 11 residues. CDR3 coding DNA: TGCAGCGTTTGGTCGGGGGAAAAACTGTTTTTT. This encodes CSVWSGEKLFF.

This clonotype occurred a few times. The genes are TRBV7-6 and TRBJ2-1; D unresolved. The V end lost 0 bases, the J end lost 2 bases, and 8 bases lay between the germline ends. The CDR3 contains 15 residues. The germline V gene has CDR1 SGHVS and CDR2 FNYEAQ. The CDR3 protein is CASSLAGAAYNEQFF. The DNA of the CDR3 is TGTGCCAGCAGCTTAGCTGGAGCAGCCTACAATGAGCAGTTCTTC.

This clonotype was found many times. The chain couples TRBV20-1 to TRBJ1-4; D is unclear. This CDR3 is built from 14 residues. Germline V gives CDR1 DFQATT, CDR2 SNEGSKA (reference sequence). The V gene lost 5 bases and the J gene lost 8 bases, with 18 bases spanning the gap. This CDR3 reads CSARRHVREEKLFF. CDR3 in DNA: TGCAGTGCTCGCCGACATGTCCGAGAGGAAAAACTGTTTTTT.

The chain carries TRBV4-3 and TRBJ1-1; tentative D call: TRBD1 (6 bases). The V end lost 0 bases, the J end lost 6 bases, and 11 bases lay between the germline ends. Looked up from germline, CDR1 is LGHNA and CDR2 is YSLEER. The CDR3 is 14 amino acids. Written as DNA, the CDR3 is TGCGCCAGCAGCCAAGATCTCAGGGGACCTGAAGCTTTCTTT. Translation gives CASSQDLRGPEAFF.

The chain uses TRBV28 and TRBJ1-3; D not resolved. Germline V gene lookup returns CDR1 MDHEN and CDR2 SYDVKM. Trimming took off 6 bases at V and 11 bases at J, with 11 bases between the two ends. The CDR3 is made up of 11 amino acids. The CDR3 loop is CASSSSASIYF. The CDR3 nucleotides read TGTGCCAGCAGCTCTAGTGCTTCCATATATTTT.

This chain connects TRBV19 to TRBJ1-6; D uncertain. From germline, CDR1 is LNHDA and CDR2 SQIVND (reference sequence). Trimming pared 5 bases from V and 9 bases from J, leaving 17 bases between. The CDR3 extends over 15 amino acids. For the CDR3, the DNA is TGTGCCAGTAGTCTATCGAGGGAGAGCTCTTCACCCCTCCACTTT. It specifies CASSLSRESSSPLHF.

The CDR3 spells CASSTSGLHGYTF. The CDR3 nucleotides are TGTGCCAGTAGTACCTCCGGATTACATGGCTACACCTTC. The chain couples TRBV19 to TRBJ1-2, with D uncertain. The CDR3 spans 13 residues. The V and J ends lost 4 bases and 6 bases respectively, with 12 bases between them. The germline gives CDR1 LNHDA, CDR2 SQIVND (reference sequence).

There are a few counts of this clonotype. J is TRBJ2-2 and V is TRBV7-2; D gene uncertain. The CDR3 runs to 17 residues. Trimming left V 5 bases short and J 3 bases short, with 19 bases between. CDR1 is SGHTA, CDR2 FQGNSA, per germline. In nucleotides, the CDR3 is TGTGCCAGCAGCCGACAAACAAGGCTTGGTGACACCGGGGAGCTGTTTTTT. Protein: CASSRQTRLGDTGELFF.

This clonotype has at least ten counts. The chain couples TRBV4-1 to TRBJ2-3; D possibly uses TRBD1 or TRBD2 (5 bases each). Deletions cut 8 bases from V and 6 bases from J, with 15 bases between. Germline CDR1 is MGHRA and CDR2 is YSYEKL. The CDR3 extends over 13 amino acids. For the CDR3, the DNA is TGCGCCAGCGGGGACCAAGAGGAGGATACGCAGTATTTT. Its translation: CASGDQEEDTQYF.

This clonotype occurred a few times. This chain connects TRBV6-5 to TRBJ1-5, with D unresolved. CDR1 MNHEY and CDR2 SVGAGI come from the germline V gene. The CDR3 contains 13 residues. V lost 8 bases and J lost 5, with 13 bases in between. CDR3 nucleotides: TGTGCCAGCCGTTCCGGAGTGGATCAGCCCCAGCATTTT. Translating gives CASRSGVDQPQHF.

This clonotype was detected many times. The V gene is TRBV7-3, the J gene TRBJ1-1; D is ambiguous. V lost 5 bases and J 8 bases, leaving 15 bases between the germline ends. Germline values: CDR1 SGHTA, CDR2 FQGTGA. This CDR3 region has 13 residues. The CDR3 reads CASSRRPGGEAFF. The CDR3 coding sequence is TGTGCCAGCAGCCGTCGACCGGGAGGCGAAGCTTTCTTT.

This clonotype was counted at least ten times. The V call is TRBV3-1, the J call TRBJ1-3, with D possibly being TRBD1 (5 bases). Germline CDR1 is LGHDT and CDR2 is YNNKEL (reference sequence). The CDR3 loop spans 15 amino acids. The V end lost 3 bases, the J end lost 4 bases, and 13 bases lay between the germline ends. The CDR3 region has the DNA TGTGCCAGCAGCCACAAAACAGGTAGAGGAAACACCATATATTTT. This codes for CASSHKTGRGNTIYF.

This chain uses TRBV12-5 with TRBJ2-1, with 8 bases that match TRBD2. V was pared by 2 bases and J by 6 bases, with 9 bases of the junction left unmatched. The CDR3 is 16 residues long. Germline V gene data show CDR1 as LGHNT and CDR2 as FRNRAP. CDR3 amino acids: CASGLPMVAGFNEQFF. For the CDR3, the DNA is TGTGCTAGTGGTTTGCCGATGGTAGCGGGGTTCAATGAGCAGTTCTTC. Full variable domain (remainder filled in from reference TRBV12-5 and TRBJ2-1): DARVTQTPRHKVTEMGQEVTMRCQPILGHNTVFWYRQTMMQGLELLAYFRNRAPLDDSGMPKDRFSAEMPDATLATLKIQPSEPRDSAVYFCASGLPMVAGFNEQFFGPGTRLTVL.

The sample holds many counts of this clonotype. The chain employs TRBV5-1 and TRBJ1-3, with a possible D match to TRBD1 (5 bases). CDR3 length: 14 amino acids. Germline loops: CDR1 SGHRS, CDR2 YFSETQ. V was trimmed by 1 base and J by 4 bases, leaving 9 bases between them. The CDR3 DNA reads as TGCGCCAGCAGCTTGTCAGGGTCCGGAAACACCATATATTTT. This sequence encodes CASSLSGSGNTIYF.

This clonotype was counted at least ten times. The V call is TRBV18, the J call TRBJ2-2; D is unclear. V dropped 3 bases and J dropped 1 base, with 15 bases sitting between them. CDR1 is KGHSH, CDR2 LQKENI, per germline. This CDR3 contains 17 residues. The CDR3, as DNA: TGTGCCAGCTCACCCGTGGGCGTGATTGAGAACACCGGGGAGCTGTTTTTT. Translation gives CASSPVGVIENTGELFF. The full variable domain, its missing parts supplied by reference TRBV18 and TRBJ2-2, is NAGVMQNPRHLVRRRGQEARLRCSPMKGHSHVYWYRQLPEEGLKFMVYLQKENIIDESGMPKERFSAEFPKEGPSILRIQQVVRGDSAAYFCASSPVGVIENTGELFFGEGSRLTVL.

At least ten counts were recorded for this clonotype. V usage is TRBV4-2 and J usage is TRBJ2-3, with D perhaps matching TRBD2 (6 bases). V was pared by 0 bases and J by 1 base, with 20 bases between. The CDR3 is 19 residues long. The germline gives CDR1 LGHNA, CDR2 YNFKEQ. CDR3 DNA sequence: TGTGCCAGCAGCCAAGAATTCCCCCGCGGGACCACCCGCACAGATACGCAGTATTTT. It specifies CASSQEFPRGTTRTDTQYF.

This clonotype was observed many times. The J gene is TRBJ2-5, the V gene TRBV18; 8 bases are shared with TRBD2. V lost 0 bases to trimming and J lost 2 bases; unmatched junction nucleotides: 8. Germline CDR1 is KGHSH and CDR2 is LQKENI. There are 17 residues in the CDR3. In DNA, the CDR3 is TGTGCCAGCTCACCACCTAAGCGGGGGACGACACAAGAGACCCAGTACTTC. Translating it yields CASSPPKRGTTQETQYF.

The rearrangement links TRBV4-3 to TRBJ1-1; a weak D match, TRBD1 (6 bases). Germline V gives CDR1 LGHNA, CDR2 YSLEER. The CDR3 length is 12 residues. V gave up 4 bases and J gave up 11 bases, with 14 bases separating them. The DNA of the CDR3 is TGCGCCAGCAGCCCGACAGGCGTAATTGCTTTCTTT. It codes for CASSPTGVIAFF.

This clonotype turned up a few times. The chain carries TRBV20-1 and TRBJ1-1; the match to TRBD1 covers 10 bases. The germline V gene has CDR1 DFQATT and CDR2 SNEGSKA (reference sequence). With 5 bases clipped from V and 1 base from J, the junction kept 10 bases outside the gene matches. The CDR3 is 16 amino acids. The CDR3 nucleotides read TGCAGTGCTCCCAAACCGGGACAGGGGCGGAACACTGAAGCTTTCTTT. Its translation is CSAPKPGQGRNTEAFF.

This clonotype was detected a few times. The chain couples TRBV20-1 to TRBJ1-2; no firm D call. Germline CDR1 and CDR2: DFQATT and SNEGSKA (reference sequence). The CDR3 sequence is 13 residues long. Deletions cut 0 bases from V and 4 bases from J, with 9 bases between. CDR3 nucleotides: TGCAGTGCTAGAGATTATCGGGCCTATGGCTACACCTTC. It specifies CSARDYRAYGYTF.